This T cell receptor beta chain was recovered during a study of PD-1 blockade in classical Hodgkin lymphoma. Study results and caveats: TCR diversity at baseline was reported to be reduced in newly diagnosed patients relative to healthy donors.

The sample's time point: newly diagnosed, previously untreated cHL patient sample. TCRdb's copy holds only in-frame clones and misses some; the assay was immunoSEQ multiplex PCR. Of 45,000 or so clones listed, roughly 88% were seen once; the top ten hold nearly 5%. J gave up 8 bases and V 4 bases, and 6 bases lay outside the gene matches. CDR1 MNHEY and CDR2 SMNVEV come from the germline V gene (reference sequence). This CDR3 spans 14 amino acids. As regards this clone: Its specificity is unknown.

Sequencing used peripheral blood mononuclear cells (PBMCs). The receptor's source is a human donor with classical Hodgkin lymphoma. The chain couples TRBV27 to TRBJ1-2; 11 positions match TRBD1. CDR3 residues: CASSSSWTGGGYTF. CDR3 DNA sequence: TGTGCCAGCAGTTCATCTTGGACAGGGGGCGGCTACACCTTC.